The 15 T cell receptor beta chains below were found in one sample sequenced in a study of cytomegalovirus exposure and HLA in healthy donors. 13 Jbeta primers and 60 Vbeta primers were used for the PCR. TCRdb's table, derived via immunoSEQ multiplex PCR, lists solely in-frame clones and lacks some. With approximately 61,000 clones in the sample, the ten largest clones hold 2% to 2.5%. Sequenced: PBMCs. These receptor sequences come from a woman between 18 and 29 years old in good health and CMV-seronegative.

The chain joins TRBV2 to TRBJ1-5; D gene ambiguous. CDR1 is SNHLY, CDR2 FYNNEI, per germline. Between the trimmed V and J ends, which lost 6 bases and 0 bases, there was a span of 12 bases. The CDR3 is 15 amino acids. DNA of the CDR3: TGTGCCAGCAGGGGAGTAGATCATAGCAATCAGCCCCAGCATTTT. As protein: CASRGVDHSNQPQHF.

This rearrangement joins TRBV9 to TRBJ2-1, with 8 nucleotides matching TRBD1. Germline CDR1 SGDLS, CDR2 YYNGEE. Trimming cost V 7 bases and J 4 bases; bases outside gene matches: 1. This CDR3 region has 12 residues. CDR3 residues: CASGQGYNEQFF. In DNA form, the CDR3 reads TGTGCCAGCGGACAGGGATACAATGAGCAGTTCTTC.

This clone is labeled large (0.1 to 1%) based on frequency. J is TRBJ2-1 and V is TRBV1; TRBD2 is the table's D call, not checked against the DNA. TRBV1 is a documented pseudogene. The CDR3 loop spans 15 amino acids. CDR3 sequence: CTSSQGLAGANEQFF. CDR3 in DNA: TGCACCAGCAGCCAAGGACTAGCGGGAGCCAATGAGCAGTTCTTC.

This chain connects TRBV6-5 to TRBJ1-3; D perhaps matches TRBD1 (6 bases). CDR1 is MNHEY, CDR2 SVGAGI, per germline. CDR3 length: 15 residues. Trimming cost V 2 bases and J 6 bases, with 14 bases left between them. This CDR3 reads CASSYGAGAENTIYF. The CDR3 DNA is TGTGCCAGCAGTTACGGGGCAGGGGCGGAAAACACCATATATTTT.

This chain uses TRBV6-1 with TRBJ1-2; no clear D. Trimming took off 6 bases at V and 7 bases at J, with 6 bases between the two ends. The V gene's germline CDR1 is MNHNS and CDR2 SASEGT. CDR3 length equals 10 residues. CDR3 coding DNA: TGTGCCAGCAGGGCCCTTGGCTACACCTTC. The encoded protein is CASRALGYTF.

The chain uses TRBV15 and TRBJ1-2, with D possibly matching TRBD1 (5 bases). The ends were cut back, 0 bases at V and 8 bases at J, with 7 bases in the middle. From germline, CDR1 is LNHNV and CDR2 YYDKDF (reference sequence). The CDR3 runs 12 residues. This CDR3 is CATSRDWGGYTF. CDR3 bases: TGTGCCACCAGCAGAGATTGGGGCGGCTACACCTTC.

On this clone itself: At one end the junction does not follow the germline gene, possibly because of a read error. Other nucleotide sequences from this sample produce the same CDR3. The rearrangement joins TRBV5-1 to TRBJ1-6, with a tentative D call TRBD1 (5 bases). The germline gives CDR1 SGHRS, CDR2 YFSETQ. The CDR3 is 16 amino acids. CDR3 sequence (DNA): TGCGCCAGCAGCTCACGACCCCAGGGAAACGATTCACCCCTACACTTT. Translated: CASSSRPQGNDSPLHF.

This rearrangement joins TRBV4-1 to TRBJ2-7, with a weak D call TRBD1 (6 bases). Trimming left V 0 bases short and J 1 base short, with 10 bases between. Per the germline V gene, CDR1 is MGHRA and CDR2 is YSYEKL. The CDR3 has 15 amino acids. This CDR3 reads CASSQEQGQSYEQYF. DNA for the CDR3: TGCGCCAGCAGCCAAGAACAGGGCCAATCCTACGAGCAGTACTTC.

The J gene is TRBJ1-2, the V gene TRBV7-3; 9 bases map to TRBD1. The J segment lost 5 bases and the V segment lost 5 bases, leaving 9 bases of the junction unmatched. This CDR3 region has 15 residues. Germline values: CDR1 SGHTA, CDR2 FQGTGA. CDR3 sequence: CASSLLPGQGYGYTF. Here the CDR3 DNA reads TGTGCCAGCAGCCTGCTTCCGGGACAGGGATATGGCTACACCTTC.

The chain has TRBV2 and TRBJ1-1; no clear D gene. The CDR3 consists of 12 residues. The germline CDR1 and CDR2 sequences are SNHLY and FYNNEI. V dropped 8 bases and J dropped 3 bases, with 10 bases sitting between them. The CDR3 sequence: CASQRAHTEAFF. The CDR3 DNA follows: TGTGCCAGCCAGAGGGCACACACTGAAGCTTTCTTT.

This sequence joins TRBV30 and TRBJ1-1, with D possibly being TRBD1 (5 bases). The CDR3 is made up of 15 amino acids. Between the trimmed V and J ends, which lost 3 bases and 0 bases, there was a span of 14 bases. CDR1 is GTSNPN, CDR2 SVGIG, per germline (reference sequence). The CDR3 region is CAWSQGMAMNTEAFF. In DNA form, the CDR3 reads TGTGCCTGGAGCCAGGGTATGGCAATGAACACTGAAGCTTTCTTT. Combining the CDR3 with reference TRBV30 and TRBJ1-1 gives the whole variable domain SQTIHQWPATLVQPVGSPLSLECTVEGTSNPNLYWYRQAAGRGLQLLFYSVGIGQISSEVPQNLSASRPQDRQFILSSKKLLLSDSGFYLCAWSQGMAMNTEAFFGQGTRLTVV.

This chain joins TRBV29-1 and TRBJ1-1; 10 nucleotides agree with TRBD1. The CDR3 is 12 residues long. Per germline, CDR1 SQVTM and CDR2 ANQGSEA. V trimming: 7 bases; J trimming: 6 bases; junction bases outside the gene matches: 5. CDR3 loop: CSADRGLAEAFF. CDR3 sequence (DNA): TGCAGCGCTGACAGGGGGCTGGCTGAAGCTTTCTTT.

Regarding this clone: One end of the junction fails to match germline, which may point to a read error. The chain combines TRBV19 with TRBJ1-5; D gene ambiguous. This CDR3 comprises 16 residues. From germline, CDR1 is LNHDA and CDR2 SQIVND (reference sequence). The CDR3, as DNA: TGTGCCAGTAGTATAACATCCGGGGAAGCTGATCAGACCCAGCATTTT. Its protein is CASSITSGEADQTQHF. The whole variable domain, remainder taken from reference TRBV19 and TRBJ1-5, is DGGITQSPKYLFRKEGQNVTLSCEQNLNHDAMYWYRQDPGQGLRLIYYSQIVNDFQKGDIAEGYSVSREKKESFPLTVTSAQKNPTAFYLCASSITSGEADQTQHFGDGTRLSIL.

The J gene is TRBJ1-6, the V gene TRBV5-1; TRBD1 agrees at 11 bases. V lost 0 bases to trimming and J lost 9 bases; unmatched junction nucleotides: 2. This CDR3 spans 15 amino acids. The germline CDR1 and CDR2 sequences are SGHRS and YFSETQ. CDR3 in amino acids: CASSLGGTGGSPLHF. The CDR3 DNA reads TGCGCCAGCAGCTTGGGTGGGACAGGGGGTTCACCCCTCCACTTT.

V and J are TRBV5-4 and TRBJ1-6; TRBD1 matches at 8 bases. The V segment lost 3 bases and the J segment 10 bases; nucleotides outside the gene matches: 9. The CDR3 has 15 residues. Per the germline V gene, CDR1 is SGHNT and CDR2 is YYREEE (reference sequence). Written as DNA, the CDR3 is TGTGCCAGCAGCTGGAGTCGACAGGGGTTCTCACCCCTCCACTTT. It codes for CASSWSRQGFSPLHF.